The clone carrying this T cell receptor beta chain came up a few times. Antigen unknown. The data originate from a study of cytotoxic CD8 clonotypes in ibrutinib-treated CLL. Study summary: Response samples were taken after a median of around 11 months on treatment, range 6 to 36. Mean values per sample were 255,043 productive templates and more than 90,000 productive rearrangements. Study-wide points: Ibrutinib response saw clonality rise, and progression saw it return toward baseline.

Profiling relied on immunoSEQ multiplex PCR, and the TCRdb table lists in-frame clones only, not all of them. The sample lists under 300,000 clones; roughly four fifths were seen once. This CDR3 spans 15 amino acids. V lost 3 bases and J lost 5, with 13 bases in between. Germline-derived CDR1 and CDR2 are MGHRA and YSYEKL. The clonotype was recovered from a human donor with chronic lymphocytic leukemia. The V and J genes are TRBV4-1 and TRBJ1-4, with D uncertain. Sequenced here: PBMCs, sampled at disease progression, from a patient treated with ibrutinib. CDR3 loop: CASSHHRLGNEKLFF. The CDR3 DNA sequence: TGCGCCAGCAGCCACCATCGTCTAGGCAATGAAAAACTGTTTTTT.